These 26 T cell receptor beta chains came from one sample sequenced in a study of tissue T cells after allogeneic stem cell transplantation. Assay: immunoSEQ multiplex PCR; the TCRdb copy retains only in-frame clones and omits some. The sample lists 20,000 to 25,000 clones, about 73% seen once, with over 6% in the top ten. The sequencing here drew on tissue from the ileum, taken at autopsy. These receptors were collected from a female donor over 55 with lung cancer.

This clone turned up a few times. V and J are TRBV6-5 and TRBJ2-7, with D possibly TRBD1 on 6 matching bases. V was trimmed by 2 bases and J by 2 bases, leaving 13 bases between them. Germline V lookup: CDR1 MNHEY, CDR2 SVGAGI. This CDR3 contains 15 residues. The CDR3 nucleotides read TGTGCCAGCAGTTACGGGCCACAGGGAACCTACGAGCAGTACTTC. This encodes CASSYGPQGTYEQYF.

The V call is TRBV29-1, the J call TRBJ1-2, with D hard to call. The V end lost 7 bases, the J end lost 11 bases, and 8 bases lay between the germline ends. The length of the CDR3 is 8 residues. The germline gives CDR1 SQVTM, CDR2 ANQGSEA. The CDR3 spells CSAGEYTF. Written as DNA, the CDR3 is TGCAGCGCGGGAGAGTACACCTTC.

In its sample, this clone was seen a few times. This CDR3 reads CASSVGGRDGSPLHF. CDR3 nucleotide sequence: TGTGCCAGCAGCGTTGGGGGCAGAGATGGGTCACCCCTCCACTTT. The rearrangement joins TRBV9 to TRBJ1-6; TRBD1 might be the D (6 bases). The CDR3 spans 15 residues. The germline V and J ends were trimmed by 2 bases and 10 bases, with 16 bases remaining between them. Germline values: CDR1 SGDLS, CDR2 YYNGEE.

This clone was counted only a few times. This chain connects TRBV30 to TRBJ2-1; possibly TRBD1 for D (5 bases). This CDR3 is built from 12 residues. Between the trimmed V and J ends, which lost 2 bases and 7 bases, there was a span of 9 bases. The V gene's germline CDR1 is GTSNPN and CDR2 SVGIG (reference sequence). CDR3 nucleotide sequence: TGTGCCTGGAGTATATACAGGAATGAGCAGTTCTTC. Amino acid sequence: CAWSIYRNEQFF.

The chain couples TRBV9 to TRBJ2-7; a weak D match, TRBD1 (5 bases). Germline CDR1 SGDLS, CDR2 YYNGEE. CDR3 length equals 13 residues. Trimming took off 1 base at V and 6 bases at J, with 11 bases between the two ends. The CDR3 DNA follows: TGTGCCAGCAGCGTACAGGGTCTCGGCGAGCAGTACTTC. This codes for CASSVQGLGEQYF.

The chain joins TRBV7-3 to TRBJ2-2; the D gene could be TRBD1 or TRBD2 (6 bases each). Germline V gene lookup returns CDR1 SGHTA and CDR2 FQGTGA. The CDR3 runs 15 residues. The ends were cut back, 1 base at V and 7 bases at J, with 13 bases in the middle. The CDR3 DNA reads TGTGCCAGCAGCTTAATGGGCAGGGGACTCGGGGAGCTGTTTTTT. Its translation: CASSLMGRGLGELFF.

A few counts support this clone. V usage is TRBV9 and J usage is TRBJ2-2, with 9 bases fitting TRBD1. This CDR3 has 16 amino acids. The trim removed 3 bases at V and 5 bases at J, leaving 8 bases unmatched. CDR1 and CDR2 from the germline V gene are SGDLS and YYNGEE. The CDR3 sequence: CASSALLGQGTGELFF. The DNA of the CDR3 is TGTGCCAGCAGCGCCCTCCTGGGACAGGGTACCGGGGAGCTGTTTTTT.

The chain combines TRBV20-1 with TRBJ2-1, with TRBD2 matching 9 bases. From germline, CDR1 is DFQATT and CDR2 SNEGSKA (reference sequence). CDR3 length: 15 amino acids. Trimming cost V 3 bases and J 8 bases; bases outside gene matches: 11. CDR3 coding DNA: TGCAGTGCTAGTTCCTCCGGGACTAGCATCCATGAGCAGTTCTTC. Its translation is CSASSSGTSIHEQFF.

The chain employs TRBV5-1 and TRBJ2-3; D gene uncertain. The CDR3 runs to 15 residues. The V gene lost 0 bases and the J gene lost 0 bases, with 8 bases spanning the gap. CDR1 and CDR2 (germline): SGHRS, YFSETQ. CDR3 in amino acids: CASSLGATSTDTQYF. As DNA, the CDR3 is TGCGCCAGCAGCTTGGGGGCGACTAGCACAGATACGCAGTATTTT.

The chain is built from TRBV5-1 and TRBJ2-3; D remains ambiguous. Germline CDR1 and CDR2: SGHRS and YFSETQ. Trimming shortened V by 3 bases and J by 2 bases, and 16 bases separated the two germline ends. There are 16 residues in the CDR3. The CDR3 DNA follows: TGCGCCAGCAGCTCCCTTGGGCGGCGCTACACAGATACGCAGTATTTT. It encodes CASSSLGRRYTDTQYF.

The gene calls are TRBV30 and TRBJ1-4; possible D gene TRBD1, 6 bases. CDR1 GTSNPN and CDR2 SVGIG come from the germline V gene (reference sequence). With 0 bases removed from V and 7 bases from J, the gap between germline ends came to 12 bases. This CDR3 has 14 amino acids. As DNA, the CDR3 is TGTGCCTGGAGTGTTTGGACAGACAGTGAAAAACTGTTTTTT. Translation: CAWSVWTDSEKLFF.

In nucleotides, the CDR3 is TGTGCCAGCAGCCTAGGCGGAGCGGGCTATGGCTACACCTTC. This codes for CASSLGGAGYGYTF. The chain links TRBV3-1 (or the pseudogene TRBV3-2) to TRBJ1-2, with D unclear. With 4 bases removed from V and 4 bases from J, the gap between germline ends came to 13 bases. Germline loops: CDR1 LGHDT, CDR2 YNNKEL (reference sequence). The CDR3 has 14 amino acids.

The V call is TRBV4-3, the J call TRBJ2-5, with D perhaps matching TRBD2 (6 bases). CDR1 is LGHNA and CDR2 is YSLEER in the germline V gene. The V gene lost 4 bases and the J gene lost 4 bases, with 16 bases spanning the gap. The CDR3 totals 15 residues. CDR3: CASSLRRGWGETQYF. CDR3 coding DNA: TGCGCCAGCAGCCTTCGGAGGGGTTGGGGAGAGACCCAGTACTTC.

The rearrangement uses TRBV5-1 and TRBJ1-4; D gene unclear. This CDR3 comprises 14 residues. Germline CDR1 is SGHRS and CDR2 is YFSETQ. V lost 3 bases, J lost 2 bases, and 8 bases lay in between. CDR3 coding DNA: TGCGCCAGCAGCTCATCGAGCACTAATGAAAAACTGTTTTTT. Translated: CASSSSSTNEKLFF.

The chain carries TRBV6-5 and TRBJ1-2; maybe TRBD1 (6 bases). This CDR3 comprises 14 residues. Germline V gives CDR1 MNHEY, CDR2 SVGAGI. Trimming stripped 6 bases from V and 5 bases from J, with 16 bases between. CDR3 sequence: CASRKGGVGYGYTF. The CDR3 DNA is TGTGCCAGCAGGAAGGGGGGTGTAGGGTATGGCTACACCTTC.

This chain uses TRBV19 with TRBJ2-1; possible D gene TRBD1, 5 bases. The CDR3 has 12 amino acids. Germline V lookup: CDR1 LNHDA, CDR2 SQIVND (reference sequence). Trimming cost V 4 bases and J 7 bases, with 8 bases left between them. The CDR3 sequence: CASSKRQNEQFF. CDR3 DNA: TGTGCCAGTAGTAAAAGACAGAATGAGCAGTTCTTC.

V gene TRBV5-1 combines with J gene TRBJ2-5; D is possibly TRBD1 or TRBD2 (5 bases each). Germline V CDR1 and CDR2: SGHRS, YFSETQ. Between the trimmed V and J ends, which lost 6 bases and 4 bases, there was a span of 22 bases. CDR3 size: 16 residues. The chain's CDR3 is CASTQPSGPEGETQYF. CDR3 in DNA: TGCGCCAGCACCCAACCGTCGGGGCCCGAGGGAGAGACCCAGTACTTC.

The genes are TRBV7-9 and TRBJ2-7, with D perhaps assigned TRBD1 or TRBD2 (5 bases each). The germline CDR1 and CDR2 sequences are SEHNR and FQNEAQ (reference sequence). The CDR3 is 14 amino acids. The ends were cut back, 7 bases at V and 3 bases at J, with 16 bases in the middle. The CDR3 nucleotides are TGTGCCAGCACCCCCATGGGGGTAGGCTACGAGCAGTACTTC. Its translation: CASTPMGVGYEQYF.

The chain has TRBV7-8 and TRBJ1-1; unclear D gene. The CDR3 runs to 16 residues. The germline V and J ends were trimmed by 7 bases and 3 bases, with 21 bases remaining between them. In germline, CDR1 is SGHVS, CDR2 FQNEAQ. CDR3 coding DNA: TGTGCCAGCACCCGAGTGGGCGCGGGTAAAGACACTGAAGCTTTCTTT. It is translated as CASTRVGAGKDTEAFF.

The chain has TRBV6-5 and TRBJ1-2; 7 nucleotides line up with TRBD1. Trimming took 6 bases from V and 2 from J; bases not matched to a gene: 9. This CDR3 is built from 15 residues. Germline loops: CDR1 MNHEY, CDR2 SVGAGI. In nucleotides, the CDR3 is TGTGCCAGCAGCCCGCGACAGGGCCGAAACTATGGCTACACCTTC. It is translated as CASSPRQGRNYGYTF.

The V gene is TRBV4-3, the J gene TRBJ1-5, with D possibly matching TRBD1 (5 bases). Germline assignment: CDR1 LGHNA and CDR2 YSLEER. V lost 0 bases and J lost 7, with 13 bases in between. The CDR3 has 15 amino acids. CDR3 loop: CASSQDKWGRQPQHF. The DNA for the CDR3 is TGCGCCAGCAGCCAAGACAAATGGGGACGCCAGCCCCAGCATTTT.

The chain is built from TRBV3-1 (or the pseudogene TRBV3-2) and TRBJ2-1; TRBD2 aligns across 11 bases. The CDR3 spans 16 residues. Trimming at V came to 3 bases and at J to 4 bases, leaving 5 bases not matched to a gene. The germline V gene has CDR1 LGHDT and CDR2 YNNKEL (reference sequence). The CDR3 protein is CASSHRLAGKYNEQFF. As DNA, the CDR3 is TGTGCCAGCAGCCATCGACTAGCGGGGAAGTACAATGAGCAGTTCTTC.

The rearrangement links TRBV9 to TRBJ2-2; D gene ambiguous. Trimming took off 3 bases at V and 10 bases at J, with 7 bases between the two ends. Germline CDR1 reads SGDLS; CDR2 reads YYNGEE. The CDR3 runs to 11 residues. The CDR3 DNA sequence: TGTGCCAGCAGCGGAAAACAGGAGCTGTTTTTT. Translated: CASSGKQELFF.

CDR3 region: CASSPLLGSDYGYTF. DNA for the CDR3: TGTGCCAGCAGCCCCCTGTTGGGGTCGGACTATGGCTACACCTTC. V usage is TRBV4-2 and J usage is TRBJ1-2; D is unresolved. CDR1 and CDR2 (germline): LGHNA, YNFKEQ. The CDR3 is made up of 15 amino acids. Trimming left V 4 bases short and J 3 bases short, with 15 bases between.

This clone has more than one count but fewer than ten. The rearrangement joins TRBV7-2 to TRBJ1-3; D is uncertain. The V and J ends lost 5 bases and 8 bases respectively, with 16 bases between them. The CDR3 is 14 amino acids. The germline CDR1 and CDR2 sequences are SGHTA and FQGNSA. CDR3 DNA sequence: TGTGCCAGCAGCCCATCGTCCCGGACGGACACCATATATTTT. Protein product: CASSPSSRTDTIYF.

The gene calls are TRBV5-1 and TRBJ1-6; D gene uncertain. Between the trimmed V and J ends, which lost 0 bases and 9 bases, there was a span of 13 bases. The V gene's germline CDR1 is SGHRS and CDR2 YFSETQ. The CDR3 has 15 amino acids. CDR3 amino acids: CASSLDGQAVSPLHF. The CDR3 nucleotides read TGCGCCAGCAGCTTGGACGGCCAGGCGGTTTCACCCCTCCACTTT.